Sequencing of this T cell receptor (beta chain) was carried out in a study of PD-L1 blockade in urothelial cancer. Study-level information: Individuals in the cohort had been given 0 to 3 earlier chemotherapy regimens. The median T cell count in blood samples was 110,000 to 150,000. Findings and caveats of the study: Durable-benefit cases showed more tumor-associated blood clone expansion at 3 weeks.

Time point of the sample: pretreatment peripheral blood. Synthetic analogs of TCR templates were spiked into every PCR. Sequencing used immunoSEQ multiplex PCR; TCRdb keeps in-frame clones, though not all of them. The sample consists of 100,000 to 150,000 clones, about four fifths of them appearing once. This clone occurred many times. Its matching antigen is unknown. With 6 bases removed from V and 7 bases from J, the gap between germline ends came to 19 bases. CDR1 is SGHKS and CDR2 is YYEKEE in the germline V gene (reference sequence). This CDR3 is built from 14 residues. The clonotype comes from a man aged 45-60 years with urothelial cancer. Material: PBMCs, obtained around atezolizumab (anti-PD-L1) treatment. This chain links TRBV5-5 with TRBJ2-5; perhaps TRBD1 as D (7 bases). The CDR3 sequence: CASNPGQGEVTQYF. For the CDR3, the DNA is TGTGCCAGCAACCCCGGGCAGGGGGAGGTGACCCAGTACTTC.